This TCR beta chain was recovered during a study of response to subunit inactivated influenza vaccine. Study-wide points: The study's authors posited that every seasonal influenza vaccination enlists few new T cells.

Each CDR3 protein is one row after TCRdb ran MiXCR on the RT-PCR reads. The sample has 150,000 or so distinct CDR3 sequences; around 10% are singletons. A remark on this clonotype: The antigen is undetermined.

The CDR3 has 13 residues. Trimming took 6 bases from V and 4 from J, leaving 15 bases between them. The germline V gene encodes CDR1 DFQATT and CDR2 SNEGSKA (reference sequence). This rearrangement joins TRBV20-1 to TRBJ1-1; perhaps TRBD1 as D (6 bases). The receptor was isolated from a man in his fifties or sixties who received an inactivated influenza vaccine. The input for sequencing was CD8+ T cells sorted from PBMCs, taken roughly 24 months after vaccination. Here the CDR3 reads CSAQTGHITEAFF. The CDR3 bases are TGCAGTGCCCAGACGGGACACATCACTGAAGCTTTCTTT.